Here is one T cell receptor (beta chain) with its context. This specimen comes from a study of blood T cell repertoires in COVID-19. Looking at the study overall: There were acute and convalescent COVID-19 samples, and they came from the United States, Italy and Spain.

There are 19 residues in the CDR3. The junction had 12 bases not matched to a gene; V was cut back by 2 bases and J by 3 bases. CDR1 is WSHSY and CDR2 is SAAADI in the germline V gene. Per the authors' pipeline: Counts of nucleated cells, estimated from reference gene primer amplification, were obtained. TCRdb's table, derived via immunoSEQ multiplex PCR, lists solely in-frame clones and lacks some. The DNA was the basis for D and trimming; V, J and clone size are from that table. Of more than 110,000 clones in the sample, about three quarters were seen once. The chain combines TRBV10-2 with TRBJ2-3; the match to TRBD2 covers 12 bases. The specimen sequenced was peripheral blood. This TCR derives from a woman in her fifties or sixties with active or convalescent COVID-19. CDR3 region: CASSEQLAGGPRITDTQYF. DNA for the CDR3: TGCGCCAGCAGTGAGCAGCTAGCGGGAGGGCCCCGGATTACAGATACGCAGTATTTT.